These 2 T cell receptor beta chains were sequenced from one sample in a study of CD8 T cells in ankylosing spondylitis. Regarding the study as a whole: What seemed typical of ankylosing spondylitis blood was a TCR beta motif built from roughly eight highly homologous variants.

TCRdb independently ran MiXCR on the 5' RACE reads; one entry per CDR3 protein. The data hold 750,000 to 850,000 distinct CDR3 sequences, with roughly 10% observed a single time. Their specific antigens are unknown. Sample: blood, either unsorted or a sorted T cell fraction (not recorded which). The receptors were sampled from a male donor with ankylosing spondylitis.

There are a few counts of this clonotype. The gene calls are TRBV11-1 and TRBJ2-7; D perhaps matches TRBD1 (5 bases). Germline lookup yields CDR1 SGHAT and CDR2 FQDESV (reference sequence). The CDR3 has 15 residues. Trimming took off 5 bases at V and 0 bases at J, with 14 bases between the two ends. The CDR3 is CASSRRVFNSYEQYF. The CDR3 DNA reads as TGTGCCAGCAGCCGCAGGGTATTCAACTCCTACGAGCAGTACTTC.

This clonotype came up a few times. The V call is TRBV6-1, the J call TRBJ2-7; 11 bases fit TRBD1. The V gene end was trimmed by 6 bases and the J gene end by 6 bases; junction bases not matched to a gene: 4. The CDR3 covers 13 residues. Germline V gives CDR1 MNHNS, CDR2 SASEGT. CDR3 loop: CASSRDRGSEQYF. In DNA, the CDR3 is TGTGCCAGCAGCCGGGACAGGGGGAGCGAGCAGTACTTC.